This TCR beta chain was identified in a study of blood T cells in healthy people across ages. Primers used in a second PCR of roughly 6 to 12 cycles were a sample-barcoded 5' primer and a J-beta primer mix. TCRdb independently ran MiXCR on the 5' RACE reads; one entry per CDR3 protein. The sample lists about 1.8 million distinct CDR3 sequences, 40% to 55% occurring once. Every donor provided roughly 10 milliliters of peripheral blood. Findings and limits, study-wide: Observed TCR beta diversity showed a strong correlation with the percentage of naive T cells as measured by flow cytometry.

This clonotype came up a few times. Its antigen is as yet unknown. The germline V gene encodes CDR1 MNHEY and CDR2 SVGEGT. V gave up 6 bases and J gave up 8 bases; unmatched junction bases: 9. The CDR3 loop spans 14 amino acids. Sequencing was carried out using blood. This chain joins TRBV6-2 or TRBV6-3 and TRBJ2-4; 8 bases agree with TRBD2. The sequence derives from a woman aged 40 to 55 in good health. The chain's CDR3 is CASRDSGAGYIQYF. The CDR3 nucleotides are TGTGCCAGCAGAGATAGCGGGGCGGGGTACATTCAGTACTTC.